The clone carrying this T cell receptor beta chain was seen repeatedly, ten times or more. Its matching antigen is unknown. Two sampling time points were used, and about 5.8 milliliters of peripheral blood were drawn at each. CDR1 is SEHNR, CDR2 FQNEAQ, per germline (reference sequence). This CDR3 region has 16 residues. Trimming took 1 base from V and 10 from J; bases not matched to a gene: 8. TCR beta CDR3 amplification from genomic DNA was performed by two-round multiplex PCR. Primers were specific to each TRBV and TRBJ gene in first-round PCR. TCRdb re-called the multiplex PCR reads with MiXCR, one entry per CDR3 protein. The sample includes around 26,000 distinct CDR3 sequences, more than 45% of them seen just once. The sample is drawn from a study of prognosis after radiotherapy for stage I lung cancer. The wider study: Newly diagnosed primary stage I lung tumors were found in approximately 15 patients, while oligometastatic NSCLC after surgical resection of the primary tumor was found in four or five. None of the non-small cell lung cancer patients was considered medically operable.

Study-level points and caveats: Counted unique TCR clones declined after stereotactic body radiation therapy (median roughly 10,000 versus 7,000).

This receptor was identified in a donor over 45 with non-small cell lung cancer. The sequencing here drew on PBMCs, taken before or after stereotactic body radiation therapy (not recorded which). The rearrangement uses TRBV7-9 and TRBJ2-1; 12 bases are shared with TRBD2. This chain's CDR3 is CASSLGSSGGAGEQFF. The CDR3 nucleotides are TGTGCCAGCAGCTTAGGGTCTAGCGGGGGGGCAGGGGAGCAGTTCTTC.